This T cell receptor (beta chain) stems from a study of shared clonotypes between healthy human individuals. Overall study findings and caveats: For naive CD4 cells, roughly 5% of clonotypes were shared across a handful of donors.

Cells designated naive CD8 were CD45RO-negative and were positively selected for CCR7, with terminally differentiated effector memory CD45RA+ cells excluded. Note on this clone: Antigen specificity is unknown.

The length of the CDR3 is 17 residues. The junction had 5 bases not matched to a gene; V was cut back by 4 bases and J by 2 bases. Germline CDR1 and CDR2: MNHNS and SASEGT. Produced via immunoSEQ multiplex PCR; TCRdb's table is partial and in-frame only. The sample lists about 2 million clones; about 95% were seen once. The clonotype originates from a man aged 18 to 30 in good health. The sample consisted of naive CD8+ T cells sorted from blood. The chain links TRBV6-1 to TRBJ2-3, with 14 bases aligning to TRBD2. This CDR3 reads CASSGPGLAGDTDTQYF. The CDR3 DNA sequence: TGTGCCAGCAGTGGTCCGGGACTAGCGGGGGACACAGATACGCAGTATTTT.